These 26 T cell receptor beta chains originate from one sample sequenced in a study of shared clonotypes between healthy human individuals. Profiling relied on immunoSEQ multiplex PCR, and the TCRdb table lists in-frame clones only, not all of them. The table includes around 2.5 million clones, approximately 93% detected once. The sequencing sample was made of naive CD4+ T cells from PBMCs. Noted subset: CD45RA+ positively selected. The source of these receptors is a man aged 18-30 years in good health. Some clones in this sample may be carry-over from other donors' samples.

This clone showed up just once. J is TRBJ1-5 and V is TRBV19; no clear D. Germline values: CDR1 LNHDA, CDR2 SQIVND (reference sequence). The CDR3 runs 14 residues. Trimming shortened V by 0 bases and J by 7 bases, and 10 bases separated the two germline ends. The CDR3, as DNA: TGTGCCAGTAGTATAGATCTGACGGTGCAGCCCCAGCATTTT. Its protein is CASSIDLTVQPQHF.

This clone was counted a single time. The CDR3 coding sequence is TGTGCCAGCAGTTTCACGGGGGGGAGCAATGAGCAGTTCTTC. Translation gives CASSFTGGSNEQFF. The V and J genes are TRBV28 and TRBJ2-1, with TRBD2 identical over 8 bases. The germline CDR1 and CDR2 sequences are MDHEN and SYDVKM. The CDR3 contains 14 residues. Germline trimming cut 3 bases from V and 6 bases from J; bases unmatched to any gene: 4.

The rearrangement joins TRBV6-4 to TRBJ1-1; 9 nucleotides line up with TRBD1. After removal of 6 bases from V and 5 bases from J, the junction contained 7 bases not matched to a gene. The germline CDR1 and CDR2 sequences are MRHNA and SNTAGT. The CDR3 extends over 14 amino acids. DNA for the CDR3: TGTGCCAGCAGCGCTACAGGGGGCGGAACTGAAGCTTTCTTT. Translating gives CASSATGGGTEAFF.

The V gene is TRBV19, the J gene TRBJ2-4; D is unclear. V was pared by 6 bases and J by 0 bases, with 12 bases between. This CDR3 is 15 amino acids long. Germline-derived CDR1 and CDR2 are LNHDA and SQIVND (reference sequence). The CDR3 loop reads CASSGAPLAKNIQYF. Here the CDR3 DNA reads TGTGCCAGTAGCGGTGCACCTTTAGCCAAAAACATTCAGTACTTC. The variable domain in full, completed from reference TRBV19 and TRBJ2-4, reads DGGITQSPKYLFRKEGQNVTLSCEQNLNHDAMYWYRQDPGQGLRLIYYSQIVNDFQKGDIAEGYSVSREKKESFPLTVTSAQKNPTAFYLCASSGAPLAKNIQYFGAGTRLSVL.

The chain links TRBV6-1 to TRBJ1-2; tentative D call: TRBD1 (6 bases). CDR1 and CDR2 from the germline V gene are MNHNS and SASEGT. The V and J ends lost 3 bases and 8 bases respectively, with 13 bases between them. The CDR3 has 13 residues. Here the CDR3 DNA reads TGTGCCAGCAGTGAGGACAGAGGGCCCGGCTACACCTTC. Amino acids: CASSEDRGPGYTF.

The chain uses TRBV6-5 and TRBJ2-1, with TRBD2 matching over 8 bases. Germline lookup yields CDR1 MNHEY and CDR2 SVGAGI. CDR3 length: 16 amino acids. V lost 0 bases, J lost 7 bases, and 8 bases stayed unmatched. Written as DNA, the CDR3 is TGTGCCAGCAGTTACTCGAGCGGGAGCTCACAAAATGAGCAGTTCTTC. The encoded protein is CASSYSSGSSQNEQFF.

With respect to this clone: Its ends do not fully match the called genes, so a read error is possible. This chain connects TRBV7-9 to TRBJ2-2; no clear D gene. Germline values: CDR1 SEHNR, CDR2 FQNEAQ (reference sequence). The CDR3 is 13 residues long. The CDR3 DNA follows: TGTGTCAGCAGCTTCTTACCTACCGGGGAGCTGTTTTTT. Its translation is CVSSFLPTGELFF.

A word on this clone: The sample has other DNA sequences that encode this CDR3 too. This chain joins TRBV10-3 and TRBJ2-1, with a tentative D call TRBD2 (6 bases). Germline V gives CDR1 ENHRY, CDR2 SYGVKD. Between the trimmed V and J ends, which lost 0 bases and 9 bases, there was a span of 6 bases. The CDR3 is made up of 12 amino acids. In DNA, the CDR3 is TGTGCCATCAGTGAGTCGCGGGGTGAGCAGTTCTTC. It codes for CAISESRGEQFF.

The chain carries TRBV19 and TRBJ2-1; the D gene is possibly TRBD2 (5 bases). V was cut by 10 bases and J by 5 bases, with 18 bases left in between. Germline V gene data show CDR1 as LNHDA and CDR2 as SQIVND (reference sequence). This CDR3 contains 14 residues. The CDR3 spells CAISDRGYNNEQFF. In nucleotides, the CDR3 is TGTGCCATTTCAGACCGGGGATATAACAATGAGCAGTTCTTC.

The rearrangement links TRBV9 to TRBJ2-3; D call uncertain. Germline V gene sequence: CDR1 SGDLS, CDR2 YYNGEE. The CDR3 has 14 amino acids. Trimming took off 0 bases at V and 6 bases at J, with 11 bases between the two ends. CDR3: CASSVVGLEDTQYF. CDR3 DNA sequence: TGTGCCAGCAGCGTAGTTGGTCTGGAGGATACGCAGTATTTT.

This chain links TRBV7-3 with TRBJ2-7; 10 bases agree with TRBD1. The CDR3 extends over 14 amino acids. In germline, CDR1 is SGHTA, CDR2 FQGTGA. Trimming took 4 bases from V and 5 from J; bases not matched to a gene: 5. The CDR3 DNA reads TGTGCCAGCAGCTCGGGACAGGGGAGAAACGAGCAGTACTTC. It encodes CASSSGQGRNEQYF.

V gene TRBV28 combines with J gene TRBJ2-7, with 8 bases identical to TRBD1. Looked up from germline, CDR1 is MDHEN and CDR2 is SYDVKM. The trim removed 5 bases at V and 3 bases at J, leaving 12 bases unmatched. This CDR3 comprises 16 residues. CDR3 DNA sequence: TGTGCCAGCAGTACTTCTGGGGGACAGGACGACTACGAGCAGTACTTC. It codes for CASSTSGGQDDYEQYF.

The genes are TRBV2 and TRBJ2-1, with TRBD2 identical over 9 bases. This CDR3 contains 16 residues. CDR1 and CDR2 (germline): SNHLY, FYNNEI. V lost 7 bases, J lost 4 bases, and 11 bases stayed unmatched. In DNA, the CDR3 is TGTGCCAGCATTCCCTTGGGCGGGAGGGTTTACAATGAGCAGTTCTTC. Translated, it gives CASIPLGGRVYNEQFF.

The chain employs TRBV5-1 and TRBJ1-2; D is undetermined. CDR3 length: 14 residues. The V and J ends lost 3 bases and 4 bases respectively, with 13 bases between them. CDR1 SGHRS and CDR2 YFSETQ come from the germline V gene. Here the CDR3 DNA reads TGCGCCAGCAGCTCAGGAGGGCTGGGCTATGGCTACACCTTC. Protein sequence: CASSSGGLGYGYTF.

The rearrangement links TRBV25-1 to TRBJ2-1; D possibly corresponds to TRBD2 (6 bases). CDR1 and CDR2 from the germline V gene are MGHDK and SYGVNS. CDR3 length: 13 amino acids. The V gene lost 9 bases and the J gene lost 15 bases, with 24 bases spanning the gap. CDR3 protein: CARSLPGGQPPFF. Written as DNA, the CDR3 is TGTGCCAGATCCCTCCCCGGAGGGCAACCTCCGTTCTTC.

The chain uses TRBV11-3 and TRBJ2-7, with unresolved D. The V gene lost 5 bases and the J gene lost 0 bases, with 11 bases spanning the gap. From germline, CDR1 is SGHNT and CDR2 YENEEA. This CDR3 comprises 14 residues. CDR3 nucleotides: TGTGCCAGCAGCCCCGAATACAACTCCTACGAGCAGTACTTC. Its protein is CASSPEYNSYEQYF.

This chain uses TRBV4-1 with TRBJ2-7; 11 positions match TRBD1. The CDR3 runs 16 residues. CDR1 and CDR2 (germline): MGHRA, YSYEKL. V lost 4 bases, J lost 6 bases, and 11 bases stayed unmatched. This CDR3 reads CASSLGQGALGAEQYF. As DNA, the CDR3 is TGCGCCAGCAGCCTCGGACAGGGGGCGCTAGGAGCCGAGCAGTACTTC.

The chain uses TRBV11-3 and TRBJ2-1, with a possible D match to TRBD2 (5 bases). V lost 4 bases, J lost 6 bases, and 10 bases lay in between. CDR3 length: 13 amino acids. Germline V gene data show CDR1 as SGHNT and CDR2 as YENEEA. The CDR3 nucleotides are TGTGCCAGCAGCTCGGACTCGTGCAATGAGCAGTTCTTC. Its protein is CASSSDSCNEQFF. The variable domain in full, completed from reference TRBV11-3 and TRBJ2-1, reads EAGVVQSPRYKIIEKKQPVAFWCNPISGHNTLYWYLQNLGQGPELLIRYENEEAVDDSQLPKDRFSAERLKGVDSTLKIQPAELGDSAVYLCASSSDSCNEQFFGPGTRLTVL.

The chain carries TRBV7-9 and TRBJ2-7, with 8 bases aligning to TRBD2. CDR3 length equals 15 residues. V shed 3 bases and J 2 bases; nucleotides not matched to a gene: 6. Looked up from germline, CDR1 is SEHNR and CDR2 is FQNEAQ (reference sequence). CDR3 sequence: CASSLKTSGAYEQYF. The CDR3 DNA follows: TGTGCCAGCAGCTTGAAAACTAGCGGAGCCTACGAGCAGTACTTC.

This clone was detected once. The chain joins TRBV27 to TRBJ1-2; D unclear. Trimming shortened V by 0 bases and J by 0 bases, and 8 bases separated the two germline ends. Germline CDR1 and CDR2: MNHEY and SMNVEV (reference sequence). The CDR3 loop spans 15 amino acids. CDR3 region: CASSLSGRTNYGYTF. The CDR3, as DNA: TGTGCCAGCAGTTTATCGGGCAGAACTAACTATGGCTACACCTTC.

The CDR3 is CSVALLREPNEQFF. The CDR3 DNA follows: TGCAGCGTTGCCCTCTTGCGGGAGCCCAATGAGCAGTTCTTC. The chain employs TRBV29-1 and TRBJ2-1; 7 bases match TRBD2. In germline, CDR1 is SQVTM, CDR2 ANQGSEA. With V trimmed by 4 bases and J by 6 bases, 9 bases remained unmatched. The CDR3 covers 14 residues.

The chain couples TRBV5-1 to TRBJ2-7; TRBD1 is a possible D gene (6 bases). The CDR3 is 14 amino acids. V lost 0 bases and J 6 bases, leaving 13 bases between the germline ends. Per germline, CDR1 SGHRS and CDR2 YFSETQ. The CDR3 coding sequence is TGCGCCAGCAGCTTGGTCCAGGGGATTCGCGAGCAGTACTTC. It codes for CASSLVQGIREQYF.

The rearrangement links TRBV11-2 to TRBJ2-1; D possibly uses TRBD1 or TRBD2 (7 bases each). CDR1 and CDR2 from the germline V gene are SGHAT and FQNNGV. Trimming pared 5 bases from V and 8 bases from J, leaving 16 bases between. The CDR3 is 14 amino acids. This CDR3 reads CASSLPRGGYEQFF. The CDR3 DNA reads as TGTGCCAGCAGCCTTCCCAGGGGGGGCTATGAGCAGTTCTTC.

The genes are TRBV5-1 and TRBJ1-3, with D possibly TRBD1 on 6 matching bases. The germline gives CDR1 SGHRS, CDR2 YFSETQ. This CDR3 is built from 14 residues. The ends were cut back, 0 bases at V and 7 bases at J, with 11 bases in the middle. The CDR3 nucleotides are TGCGCCAGCAGCTTGGACGGAGGGGGGAACACCATATATTTT. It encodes CASSLDGGGNTIYF. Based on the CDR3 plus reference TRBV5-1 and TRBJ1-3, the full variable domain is KAGVTQTPRYLIKTRGQQVTLSCSPISGHRSVSWYQQTPGQGLQFLFEYFSETQRNKGNFPGRFSGRQFSNSRSEMNVSTLELGDSALYLCASSLDGGGNTIYFGEGSWLTVV.

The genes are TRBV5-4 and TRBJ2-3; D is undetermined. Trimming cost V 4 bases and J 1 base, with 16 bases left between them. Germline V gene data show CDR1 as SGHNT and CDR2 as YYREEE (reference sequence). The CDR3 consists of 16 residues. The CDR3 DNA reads TGTGCCAGCAGCCCTGCCGTTCAAGGGCGCACAGATACGCAGTATTTT. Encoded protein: CASSPAVQGRTDTQYF. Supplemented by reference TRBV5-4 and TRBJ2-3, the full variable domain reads ETGVTQSPTHLIKTRGQQVTLRCSSQSGHNTVSWYQQALGQGPQFIFQYYREEENGRGNFPPRFSGLQFPNYSSELNVNALELDDSALYLCASSPAVQGRTDTQYFGPGTRLTVL.

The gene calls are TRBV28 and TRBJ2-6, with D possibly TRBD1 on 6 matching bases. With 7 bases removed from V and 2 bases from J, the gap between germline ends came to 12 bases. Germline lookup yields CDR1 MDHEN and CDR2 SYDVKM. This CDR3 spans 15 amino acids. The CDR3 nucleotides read TGTGCCAGCACCTTTAACAGGGCTGGGGCCAACGTCCTGACTTTC. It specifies CASTFNRAGANVLTF. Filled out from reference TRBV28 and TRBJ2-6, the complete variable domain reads DVKVTQSSRYLVKRTGEKVFLECVQDMDHENMFWYRQDPGLGLRLIYFSYDVKMKEKGDIPEGYSVSREKKERFSLILESASTNQTSMYLCASTFNRAGANVLTFGAGSRLTVL.